This T cell receptor beta chain was sequenced in a study of type 1 regulatory T cells. Overall study context: T-allo10 is a Tr1-enriched, alloantigen-specific CD4 T cell product made in vitro.

Points on this clonotype: Its antigen is currently unknown.

This CDR3 comprises 14 residues. V lost 3 bases to trimming and J lost 0 bases, with 9 bases between them. The germline gives CDR1 LNHDA, CDR2 SQIVND (reference sequence). Graft donor-derived T-allo10 cells were described as host-alloantigen-specific, anergic, and alloantigen-specifically suppressive. Each CDR3 protein is one row after TCRdb ran MiXCR on the reads. Here the sample spans roughly 68,000 distinct CDR3 sequences, 50% to 70% being singletons. Sample: cultured T cells, either the whole culture or a sorted T cell fraction (not recorded which). Subset in this sample: Tr1-enriched cell product generated in vitro against host alloantigens. The receptor was derived from a human donor in good health. The chain is built from TRBV19 and TRBJ2-7; D gene uncertain. CDR3: CASSIGPPSYEQYF. The DNA for the CDR3 is TGTGCCAGTAGTATCGGTCCCCCCTCCTACGAGCAGTACTTC. Together with reference TRBV19 and TRBJ2-7, the CDR3 gives the full variable domain: DGGITQSPKYLFRKEGQNVTLSCEQNLNHDAMYWYRQDPGQGLRLIYYSQIVNDFQKGDIAEGYSVSREKKESFPLTVTSAQKNPTAFYLCASSIGPPSYEQYFGPGTRLTVT.